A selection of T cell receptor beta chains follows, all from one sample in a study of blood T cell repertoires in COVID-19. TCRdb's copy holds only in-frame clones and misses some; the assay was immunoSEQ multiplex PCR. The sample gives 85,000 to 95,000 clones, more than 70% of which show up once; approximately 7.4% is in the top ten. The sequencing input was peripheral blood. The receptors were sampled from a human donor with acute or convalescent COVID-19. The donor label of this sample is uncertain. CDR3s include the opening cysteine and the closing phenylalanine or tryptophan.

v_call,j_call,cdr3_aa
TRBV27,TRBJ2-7,CASSFQGGYEQYF
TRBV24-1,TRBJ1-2,CATSDSQTGNYGYTF
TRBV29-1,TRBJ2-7,CSVLKNRDYEQYF
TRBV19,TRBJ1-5,CASSIQGGNQPQHF
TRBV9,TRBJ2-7,CASSVAGQGYEQYF
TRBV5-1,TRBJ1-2,CASSFTGEDGYTF
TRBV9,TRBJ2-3,CASSVGTSGPTDTQYF
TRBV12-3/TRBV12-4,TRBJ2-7,CASSLRVYEQYF
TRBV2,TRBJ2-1,CASWNRQEQTRYNEQFF
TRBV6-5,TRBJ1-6,CASIFQGTNNSPLHF
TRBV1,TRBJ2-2,CTSSQDKEYENGRANTGELFF
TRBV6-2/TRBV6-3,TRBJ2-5,CASSPGQGYRETQYF
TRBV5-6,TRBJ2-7,CASSQTAFYEQYF
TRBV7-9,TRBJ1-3,CASSLDRGSGNTIYF
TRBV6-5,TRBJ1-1,CAGEQGPNTEAFF
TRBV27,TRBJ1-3,CASSPGTGGLRNTIYF
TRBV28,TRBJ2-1,CASSFSTPQPSEQFF
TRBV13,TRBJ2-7,CASSPRGGGIYEQYF
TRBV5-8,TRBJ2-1,CASSKGLAGGLNYNEQFF
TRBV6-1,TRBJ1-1,CASSERGLIITEAFF
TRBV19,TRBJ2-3,CASSIQQGNADTQYF
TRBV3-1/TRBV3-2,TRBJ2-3,CASSQVLGLAQYF
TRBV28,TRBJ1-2,CASSFGQGADGYTF
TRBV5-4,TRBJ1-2,CASSPAGTDNYGYTF
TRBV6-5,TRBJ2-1,CASSQTSGDYNEQFF
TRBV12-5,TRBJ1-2,CASSYHRGGYTF
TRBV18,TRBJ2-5,CASSPPSGAQETQYF
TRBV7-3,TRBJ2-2,CASSSPGGTPAKTGELFF
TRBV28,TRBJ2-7,CASRGLGVTYEQYF
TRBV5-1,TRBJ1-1,CASSRLPRGGTEAFF
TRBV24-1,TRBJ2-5,CATSDVQVGTGGKETQYF
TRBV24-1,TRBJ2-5,CATSDPGTSGGETQYF